A single sample is the source of the 27 T cell receptor beta chains below, sequenced in a study of T cell repertoires in ileal Crohn's disease. Generated by immunoSEQ multiplex PCR, the TCRdb table keeps only in-frame clones and is missing some. The sample includes fewer than 2,000 clones, around four fifths of them seen just once. What was sequenced was ileal tissue. The receptors shown here come from an adult with Crohn's disease.

This rearrangement joins TRBV13 to TRBJ1-4; the D gene is possibly TRBD1 (6 bases). The CDR3 extends over 17 amino acids. The germline V and J ends were trimmed by 7 bases and 6 bases, with 24 bases remaining between them. CDR1 is PRHDT and CDR2 is FYEKMQ in the germline V gene (reference sequence). The CDR3 reads CASTNRGVRGGDEKLFF. CDR3 nucleotide sequence: TGTGCCAGCACCAACCGAGGGGTGAGAGGGGGGGATGAAAAACTGTTTTTT.

V gene TRBV7-2 combines with J gene TRBJ1-2; the match to TRBD1 covers 11 bases. The germline V gene has CDR1 SGHTA and CDR2 FQGNSA. V lost 6 bases and J lost 5; bases outside the gene matches: 5. The length of the CDR3 is 14 residues. CDR3 sequence: CASSRDRGGYGYTF. DNA for the CDR3: TGTGCCAGCAGTCGGGACAGGGGGGGATATGGCTACACCTTC.

The chain recombines TRBV27 with TRBJ2-7; 14 positions agree with TRBD2. J gave up 7 bases and V 6 bases, and 8 bases lay outside the gene matches. This CDR3 region has 15 residues. Germline values: CDR1 MNHEY, CDR2 SMNVEV (reference sequence). The CDR3: CASRPQGLAGVEQYF. The CDR3 DNA reads TGTGCCAGCAGACCCCAGGGACTAGCGGGGGTGGAGCAGTACTTC.

The CDR3 region is CASSPAGGNYGYTF. CDR3 in DNA: TGTGCCAGCAGCCCTGCGGGGGGCAACTATGGCTACACCTTC. The V call is TRBV5-4, the J call TRBJ1-2, with D possibly TRBD1 on 6 matching bases. The CDR3 contains 14 residues. Trimming left V 4 bases short and J 2 bases short, with 12 bases between. The germline V gene encodes CDR1 SGHNT and CDR2 YYREEE (reference sequence).

The rearrangement joins TRBV5-1 to TRBJ2-7; TRBD1 is a possible D gene (6 bases). CDR1 is SGHRS, CDR2 YFSETQ, per germline. The CDR3 runs to 15 residues. With 0 bases removed from V and 3 bases from J, the gap between germline ends came to 13 bases. CDR3 nucleotides: TGCGCCAGCAGCTTGGAAACCGGGACATTCTACGAGCAGTACTTC. Encoded protein: CASSLETGTFYEQYF.

This clone was counted a single time. The rearrangement joins TRBV21-1 to TRBJ1-5. TRBV21-1 is tagged as a pseudogene. The CDR3 consists of 14 residues. CDR3 residues: CASSKVGRSQPQHF. CDR3 DNA: TGTGCCAGCAGCAAAGTTGGGAGATCTCAGCCCCAGCATTTT.

The chain employs TRBV4-2 and TRBJ2-1, with D tentatively TRBD2 (6 bases). The V end was cut by 1 base, the J end by 1 base, with 8 bases between. The CDR3 sequence is 15 residues long. From germline, CDR1 is LGHNA and CDR2 YNFKEQ. CDR3 nucleotides: TGTGCCAGCAGCCAAGTCGGAGGGTCCTACAATGAGCAGTTCTTC. Its protein product is CASSQVGGSYNEQFF.

The V gene is TRBV7-2, the J gene TRBJ2-2, with TRBD2 matching 7 bases. V trimming: 0 bases; J trimming: 4 bases; junction bases outside the gene matches: 2. The CDR3 is 15 residues long. Germline CDR1 SGHTA, CDR2 FQGNSA. The CDR3 protein is CASSLATGGTGELFF. As DNA, the CDR3 is TGTGCCAGCAGCTTAGCAACGGGGGGCACCGGGGAGCTGTTTTTT. Using reference TRBV7-2 and TRBJ2-2 for the parts outside the CDR3, the full variable domain is GAGVSQSPSNKVTEKGKDVELRCDPISGHTALYWYRQSLGQGLEFLIYFQGNSAPDKSGLPSDRFSAERTGGSVSTLTIQRTQQEDSAVYLCASSLATGGTGELFFGEGSRLTVL.

The chain carries TRBV19 and TRBJ1-1, with 7 bases matching TRBD1. The CDR3 is made up of 16 amino acids. V shed 4 bases, J shed 0 bases, and the junction held 8 bases outside the gene matches. Germline loops: CDR1 LNHDA, CDR2 SQIVND (reference sequence). DNA of the CDR3: TGTGCCAGTAGTAATTTTATCGGGACAGTGAACACTGAAGCTTTCTTT. This sequence encodes CASSNFIGTVNTEAFF.

The V call is TRBV7-9, the J call TRBJ2-7; D is possibly TRBD1 (6 bases). Germline CDR1 reads SEHNR; CDR2 reads FQNEAQ (reference sequence). The CDR3 consists of 14 residues. The V end was cut by 4 bases, the J end by 3 bases, with 13 bases between. CDR3 region: CASSSRTEYYEQYF. CDR3 in DNA: TGTGCCAGCAGCTCCCGGACAGAGTACTACGAGCAGTACTTC.

CDR3: CASSSGTGGSAYEQYF. The CDR3 bases are TGTGCCAGCAGCTCCGGCACAGGGGGCTCCGCCTACGAGCAGTACTTC. J is TRBJ2-7 and V is TRBV7-6; 9 nucleotides align to TRBD1. J lost 2 bases, V lost 4 bases, and 9 bases had no gene match. CDR3 length equals 16 residues. Germline CDR1 is SGHVS and CDR2 is FNYEAQ.

The rearrangement links TRBV2 to TRBJ2-7, with D tentatively TRBD2 (5 bases). Per the germline V gene, CDR1 is SNHLY and CDR2 is FYNNEI. The V end was cut by 4 bases, the J end by 3 bases, with 13 bases between. The CDR3 totals 14 residues. The CDR3 DNA follows: TGTGCCAGCAGTGCGGGGAATCTAAACTACGAGCAGTACTTC. Amino acid sequence: CASSAGNLNYEQYF.

In this sample, this clone turned up a few times. The chain joins TRBV14 to TRBJ2-1; the match to TRBD1 covers 11 bases. CDR1 is SGHDN and CDR2 is FVKESK in the germline V gene. The V gene end was trimmed by 0 bases and the J gene end by 4 bases; junction bases not matched to a gene: 11. The CDR3 consists of 19 residues. CDR3 DNA sequence: TGTGCCAGCAGCCAAGACCCAGTTACCGGGACAGGGGGTTACAATGAGCAGTTCTTC. As protein: CASSQDPVTGTGGYNEQFF.

V usage is TRBV10-2 and J usage is TRBJ1-1; D is unresolved. The CDR3 has 14 amino acids. In germline, CDR1 is WSHSY, CDR2 SAAADI. V was pared by 2 bases and J by 4 bases, with 11 bases between. CDR3 bases: TGCGCCAGCAGTGAGCTGAGTTTCGGCACTGAAGCTTTCTTT. It specifies CASSELSFGTEAFF.

CDR3 nucleotides: TGTGCCAGCAGCGTAGACACTAGCGGGGCAGATACGCAGTATTTT. This encodes CASSVDTSGADTQYF. The chain employs TRBV9 and TRBJ2-3; 10 nucleotides match TRBD2. Unmatched junction bases numbered 2, after V lost 0 bases and J lost 4 bases. The CDR3 is 15 amino acids. Germline V gene sequence: CDR1 SGDLS, CDR2 YYNGEE.

V usage is TRBV19 and J usage is TRBJ1-2; D might be TRBD1 (6 bases). V was cut by 8 bases and J by 5 bases, with 21 bases left in between. In germline, CDR1 is LNHDA, CDR2 SQIVND (reference sequence). The CDR3 length is 15 residues. The DNA of the CDR3 is TGTGCCAGTTCCCTCGACAGGACGCGAGGATATGGCTACACCTTC. Protein product: CASSLDRTRGYGYTF. Together with reference TRBV19 and TRBJ1-2, the CDR3 gives the full variable domain: DGGITQSPKYLFRKEGQNVTLSCEQNLNHDAMYWYRQDPGQGLRLIYYSQIVNDFQKGDIAEGYSVSREKKESFPLTVTSAQKNPTAFYLCASSLDRTRGYGYTFGSGTRLTVV.

The V and J genes are TRBV6-5 and TRBJ1-1, with TRBD1 as a possible D gene (6 bases). V lost 6 bases and J lost 1, with 9 bases in between. The germline CDR1 and CDR2 sequences are MNHEY and SVGAGI. The CDR3 contains 13 residues. CDR3 coding DNA: TGTGCCAGCAGGCAGGGACAGAACACTGAAGCTTTCTTT. This sequence encodes CASRQGQNTEAFF.

This chain connects TRBV15 to TRBJ2-7; 7 bases match TRBD1. The V segment lost 0 bases and the J segment 3 bases; nucleotides outside the gene matches: 14. The CDR3 has 18 residues. Germline V gene sequence: CDR1 LNHNV, CDR2 YYDKDF (reference sequence). CDR3 DNA: TGTGCCACCAGCAGAGATCGGCTGACAGGGTCAACTTTCTACGAGCAGTACTTC. As protein: CATSRDRLTGSTFYEQYF.

V usage is TRBV2 and J usage is TRBJ2-5, with D possibly matching TRBD1 (5 bases). The CDR3 length is 16 residues. V lost 2 bases to trimming and J lost 4 bases, with 17 bases between them. Germline V lookup: CDR1 SNHLY, CDR2 FYNNEI. The CDR3 nucleotides are TGTGCCAGCAGTGAATTGGGCCGGCCCCAGGGAGAGACCCAGTACTTC. It is translated as CASSELGRPQGETQYF.

This clone has a single count. The chain has TRBV4-3 and TRBJ2-1, with TRBD2 matching over 7 bases. CDR3 size: 15 residues. The J segment lost 5 bases and the V segment lost 4 bases, leaving 8 bases of the junction unmatched. Germline CDR1 LGHNA, CDR2 YSLEER. The CDR3 is CASSPGRDYDNEQFF. The DNA of the CDR3 is TGCGCCAGCAGCCCTGGACGGGACTACGACAATGAGCAGTTCTTC.

J is TRBJ2-5 and V is TRBV4-3, with 9 bases that match TRBD1. The CDR3 length is 14 residues. Per germline, CDR1 LGHNA and CDR2 YSLEER. The ends lost 2 bases at V and 9 bases at J; junction bases unmatched: 7. The CDR3 DNA reads TGCGCCAGCAGCCAACTTCCGGGACAGGGTGCCCAGTACTTC. Translation: CASSQLPGQGAQYF.

Note on this clone: Sequence at one end of the junction differs from germline and may be a read error. The V and J genes are TRBV7-7 and TRBJ2-1; 8 nucleotides line up with TRBD2. The CDR3 extends over 15 amino acids. Germline CDR1 SSHAT, CDR2 FNYEAQ (reference sequence). DNA for the CDR3: TGTGCTAGCAGCCCGCGGGGGGCCGCTTACAATGAGCAGTTCTTC. Its translation is CASSPRGAAYNEQFF.

The chain carries TRBV6-5 and TRBJ1-1, with D unresolved. Germline V gives CDR1 MNHEY, CDR2 SVGAGI. V gave up 2 bases and J gave up 1 base, with 8 bases separating them. The CDR3 covers 14 residues. CDR3 protein: CASSYGKRNTEAFF. In DNA form, the CDR3 reads TGTGCCAGCAGTTACGGCAAAAGGAACACTGAAGCTTTCTTT.

The CDR3 DNA follows: TGTGCCAGCAGCAGGGGGCGTGGAGAGACCCAGTACTTC. Its translation: CASSRGRGETQYF. The chain uses TRBV5-6 and TRBJ2-5; TRBD1 aligns across 7 bases. This CDR3 region has 13 residues. Trimming cost V 4 bases and J 4 bases; bases outside gene matches: 4. Germline V gene lookup returns CDR1 SGHDT and CDR2 YYEEEE.

Turning to this clone: A read error may produce the germline difference seen at one junction end. The chain uses TRBV6-1 and TRBJ2-6, with D possibly TRBD1 on 5 matching bases. The CDR3 has 14 amino acids. Germline V gene data show CDR1 as MNHNS and CDR2 as SASEGT. CDR3 DNA sequence: TGTGCCAGCAGGGAAGGGGCAGGGGCCAACGTCCTGACTTTC. Amino acids: CASREGAGANVLTF.

This chain connects TRBV30 to TRBJ2-7, with TRBD1 matching over 7 bases. The CDR3 contains 14 residues. V shed 2 bases and J 6 bases; nucleotides not matched to a gene: 10. The germline CDR1 and CDR2 sequences are GTSNPN and SVGIG (reference sequence). As DNA, the CDR3 is TGTGCCTGGAGTCCCAGCAGGACAGGTGGCGAGCAGTACTTC. Residues: CAWSPSRTGGEQYF.

The V gene is TRBV6-1, the J gene TRBJ2-1; perhaps TRBD2 as D (5 bases). Trimming pared 9 bases from V and 0 bases from J, leaving 9 bases between. Germline CDR1 MNHNS, CDR2 SASEGT. This CDR3 is built from 13 residues. The CDR3 sequence: CASRRDSYNEQFF. The CDR3 DNA is TGTGCCAGTCGCCGGGACTCCTACAATGAGCAGTTCTTC.